This entry concerns a single TCR beta chain. This record comes from a study of cytomegalovirus exposure and HLA in healthy donors. Germline CDR1 and CDR2: SNHLY and FYNNEI. CDR3 length: 16 residues. The V and J ends lost 3 bases and 1 base respectively, with 12 bases between them. The protocol was immunoSEQ multiplex PCR, while the TCRdb copy is restricted to in-frame clones and leaves out a portion. In the table there are some 60,000 clones, about 96% of which are singletons. This chain uses TRBV2 with TRBJ2-2; tentatively, D is TRBD1 (6 bases). The TCR comes from a man aged 18 to 30 in good health and CMV-seronegative. Sequenced material: PBMCs. Here the CDR3 reads CASSDPRRGNTGELFF. CDR3 DNA: TGTGCCAGCAGTGACCCACGCAGGGGGAACACCGGGGAGCTGTTTTTT.